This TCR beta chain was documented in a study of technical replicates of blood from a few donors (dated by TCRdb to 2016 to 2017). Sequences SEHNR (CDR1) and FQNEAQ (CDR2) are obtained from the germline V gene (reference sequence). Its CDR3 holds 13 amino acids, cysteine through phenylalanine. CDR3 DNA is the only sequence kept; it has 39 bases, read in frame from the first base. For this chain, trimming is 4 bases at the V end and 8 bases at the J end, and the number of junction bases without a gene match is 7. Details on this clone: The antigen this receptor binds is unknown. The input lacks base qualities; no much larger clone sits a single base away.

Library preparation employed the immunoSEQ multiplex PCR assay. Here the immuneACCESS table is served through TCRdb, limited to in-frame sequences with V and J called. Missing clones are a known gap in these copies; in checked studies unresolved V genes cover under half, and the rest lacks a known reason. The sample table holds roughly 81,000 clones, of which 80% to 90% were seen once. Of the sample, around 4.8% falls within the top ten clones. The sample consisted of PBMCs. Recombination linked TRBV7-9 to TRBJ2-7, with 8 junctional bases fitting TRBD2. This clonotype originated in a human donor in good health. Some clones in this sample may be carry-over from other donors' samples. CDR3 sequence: CASSYSGGLQQYF. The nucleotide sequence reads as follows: TGTGCCAGCAGCTACTCGGGGGGGCTCCAGCAGTACTTC.